This T cell receptor (beta chain) was observed in a study of cytomegalovirus exposure and HLA in healthy donors. Study-wide points: According to a later analysis, most TCR beta chains associated with CMV appeared HLA-restricted.

PCR used 60 Vbeta primers and 13 Jbeta primers. TCRdb's table, derived via immunoSEQ multiplex PCR, lists solely in-frame clones and lacks some. The sample consists of about 210,000 clones, about 79% of them appearing once. There are a few counts of this clone. Its cognate antigen is unknown. Trimming cost V 3 bases and J 7 bases, with 9 bases left between them. The CDR3 has 12 residues. Germline loops: CDR1 MNHEY, CDR2 SVGAGI. Sequences were obtained from PBMCs. The TCR originated in a male donor in good health and CMV-seronegative. This sequence joins TRBV6-5 and TRBJ1-1, with no clear D. CDR3 bases: TGTGCCAGCAGTTATGGCAGTCATGAAGCTTTCTTT. Encoded protein: CASSYGSHEAFF.